The T cell receptor beta chain under discussion was sequenced for a study of blood T cell repertoires in COVID-19 (dated by TCRdb to about 2020). A note on the overall study: Samples covering the acute and convalescent phases of COVID-19 were provided by collaborators in the United States, Italy and Spain. The material from the prospective study consisted of cDNA or gDNA derived from T cells, B-cell-depleted T cells, or PBMCs. Where available, HLA class I and class II types were obtained from metadata supplied by the sample provider rather than from assay-based typing. The repertoires were released in a freely available public database meant as a resource for research on the immune response to SARS-CoV-2. Deeply sampled blood TCRbeta repertoires from subjects exposed to, actively infected with, or recovered from COVID-19 were included in the dataset. The samples were drawn from two sources: the first 160 participants of the ongoing ImmuneRACE study, and approximately 1,300 subjects contributed by 6 global collaborators. Nearly every sample came with metadata listing a de-identified subject ID, COVID-19 status, age in years and sex.

Looking up the germline V gene yields CDR1 SGHTA and CDR2 FQGNSA. The CDR3, from cysteine to phenylalanine, totals 15 residues. The CDR3 DNA has 45 bases and is translated from base 1. V is reduced by 2 bases and J by 0 bases, leaving a spacing of 8 bases between them. The research as a whole found: The amount of clinical and demographic metadata varied by source and participant and was provided uncurated.

Remarks on this clone: Its target antigen remains unknown. Per-base quality was not reported, and no clone a single base away is much larger than it.

TCRbeta CDR3 regions were amplified from genomic DNA using the immunoSEQ Assay, a bias-controlled multiplex PCR. Turning to the authors' computational methods: Within the assay, amplification of reference gene primers was used to estimate how many nucleated cells each sample contained. To quantify the absolute abundance of each unique TCRbeta CDR3 rearrangement, sequence reads were collapsed and filtered. For each sample, productive Simpson clonality was calculated as the square root of Simpson's diversity index across productive rearrangements. What TCRdb holds here is the immuneACCESS table cut down to in-frame rearrangements. Part of the clones is not present; checked against another copy, under half of the missing clones reflect an unresolved V gene, and the others are unexplained. V and J calls and clone size are copied from that table; D and trimming were computed from the DNA. Recorded for this sample are roughly 300,000 clones; 83% of them occurred a single time. Over 8.5% of the sample is held by the ten biggest clonotypes.

A second Seattle source provided samples from volunteer blood donors who had recovered from COVID-19. Each collaborating institution followed its own protocols to collect whole blood in K2EDTA tubes. For TCRbeta analysis, collaborators shipped samples in one of three forms: frozen whole blood, isolated PBMCs, or DNA extracted from either of those sample types. The TCR sequence derives from a woman aged 45-59 years who had recovered from COVID-19. Sequencing used peripheral blood. The chain employs TRBV7-2 and TRBJ1-3; the D gene identity is not certain. The base sequence is TGTGCCAGCAGCTTATTCACGAGCTCTGGAAACACCATATATTTT. Translated, this gives CASSLFTSSGNTIYF.